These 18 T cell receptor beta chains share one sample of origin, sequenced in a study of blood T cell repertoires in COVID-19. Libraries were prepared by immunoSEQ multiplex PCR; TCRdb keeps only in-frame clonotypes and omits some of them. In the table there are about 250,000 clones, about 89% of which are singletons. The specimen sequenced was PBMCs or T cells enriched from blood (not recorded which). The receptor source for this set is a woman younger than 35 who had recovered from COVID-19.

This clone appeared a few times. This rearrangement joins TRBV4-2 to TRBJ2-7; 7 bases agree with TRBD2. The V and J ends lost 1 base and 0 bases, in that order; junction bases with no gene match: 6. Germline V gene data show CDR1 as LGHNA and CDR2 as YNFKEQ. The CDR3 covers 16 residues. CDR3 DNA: TGTGCCAGCAGCCAAGGACCTCTAGCGGACTCCTACGAGCAGTACTTC. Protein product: CASSQGPLADSYEQYF.

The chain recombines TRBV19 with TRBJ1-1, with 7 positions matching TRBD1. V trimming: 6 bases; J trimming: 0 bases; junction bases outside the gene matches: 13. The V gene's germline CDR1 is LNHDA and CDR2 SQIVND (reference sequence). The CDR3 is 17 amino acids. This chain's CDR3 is CASRTIQGRKMNTEAFF. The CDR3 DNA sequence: TGTGCCAGTAGGACGATACAGGGGCGAAAAATGAACACTGAAGCTTTCTTT.

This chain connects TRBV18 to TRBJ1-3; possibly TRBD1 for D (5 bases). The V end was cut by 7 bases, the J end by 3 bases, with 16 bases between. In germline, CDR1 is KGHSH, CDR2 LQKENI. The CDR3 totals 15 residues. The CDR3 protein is CASFPYQGFGNTIYF. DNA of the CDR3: TGTGCCAGCTTCCCGTATCAGGGATTTGGAAACACCATATATTTT.

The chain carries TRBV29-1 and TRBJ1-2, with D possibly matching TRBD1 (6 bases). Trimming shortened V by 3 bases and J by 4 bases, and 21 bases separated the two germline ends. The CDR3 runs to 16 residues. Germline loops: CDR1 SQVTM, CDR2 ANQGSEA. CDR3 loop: CSVDSVEGVRGYGYTF. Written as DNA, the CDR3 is TGCAGCGTTGACAGTGTCGAGGGGGTGAGGGGCTATGGCTACACCTTC.

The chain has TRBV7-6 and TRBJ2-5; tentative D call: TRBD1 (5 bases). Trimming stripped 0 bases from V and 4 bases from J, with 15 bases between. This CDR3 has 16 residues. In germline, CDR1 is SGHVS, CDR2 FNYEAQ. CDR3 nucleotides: TGTGCCAGCAGCTTAGCGATTTCAGGGTTCGGAGAGACCCAGTACTTC. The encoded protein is CASSLAISGFGETQYF. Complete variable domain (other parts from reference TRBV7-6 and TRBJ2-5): GAGVSQSPRYKVTKRGQDVALRCDPISGHVSLYWYRQALGQGPEFLTYFNYEAQQDKSGLPNDRFSAERPEGSISTLTIQRTEQRDSAMYRCASSLAISGFGETQYFGPGTRLLVL.

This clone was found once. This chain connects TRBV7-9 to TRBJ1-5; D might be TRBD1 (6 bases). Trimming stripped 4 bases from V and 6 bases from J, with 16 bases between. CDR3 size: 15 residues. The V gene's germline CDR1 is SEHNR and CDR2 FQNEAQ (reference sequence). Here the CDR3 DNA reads TGTGCCAGCAGCTCCGAGGTCGGGGGGGCTCAGCCCCAGCATTTT. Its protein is CASSSEVGGAQPQHF.

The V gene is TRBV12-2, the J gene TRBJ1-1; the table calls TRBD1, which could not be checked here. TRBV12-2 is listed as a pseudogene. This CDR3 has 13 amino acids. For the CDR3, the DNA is TGTGCAAGTCGCCGTTCCCTTCAGGGTACGGCTTTCTTT. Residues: CASRRSLQGTAFF.

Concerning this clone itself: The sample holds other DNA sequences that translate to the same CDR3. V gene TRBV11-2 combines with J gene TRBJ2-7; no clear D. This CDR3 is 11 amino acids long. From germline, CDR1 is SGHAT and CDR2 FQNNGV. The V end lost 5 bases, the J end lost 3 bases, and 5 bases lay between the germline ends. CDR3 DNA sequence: TGTGCCAGCAGCCCAAACTACGAGCAGTACTTC. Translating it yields CASSPNYEQYF. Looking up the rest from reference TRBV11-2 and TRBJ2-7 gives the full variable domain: EAGVAQSPRYKIIEKRQSVAFWCNPISGHATLYWYQQILGQGPKLLIQFQNNGVVDDSQLPKDRFSAERLKGVDSTLKIQPAKLEDSAVYLCASSPNYEQYFGPGTRLTVT.

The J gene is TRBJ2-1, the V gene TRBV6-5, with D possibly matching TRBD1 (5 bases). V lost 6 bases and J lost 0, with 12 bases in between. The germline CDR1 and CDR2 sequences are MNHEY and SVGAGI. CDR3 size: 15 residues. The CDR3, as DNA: TGTGCCAGCAGAACAGGACCGGGCTCCTACAATGAGCAGTTCTTC. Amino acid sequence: CASRTGPGSYNEQFF.

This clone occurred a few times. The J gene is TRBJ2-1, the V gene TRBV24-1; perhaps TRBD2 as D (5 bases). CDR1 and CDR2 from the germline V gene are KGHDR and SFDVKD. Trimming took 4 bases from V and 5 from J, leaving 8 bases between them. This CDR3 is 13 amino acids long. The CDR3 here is CATSDGSDNEQFF. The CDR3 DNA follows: TGTGCCACCAGTGACGGTAGCGACAATGAGCAGTTCTTC.

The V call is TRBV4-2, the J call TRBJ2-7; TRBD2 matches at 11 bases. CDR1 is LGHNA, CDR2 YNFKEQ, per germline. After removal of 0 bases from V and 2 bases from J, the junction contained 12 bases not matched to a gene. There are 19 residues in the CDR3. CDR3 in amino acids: CASSQDGSGGVSRAYEQYF. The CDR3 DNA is TGTGCCAGCAGCCAAGATGGTAGCGGGGGGGTTTCTCGCGCCTACGAGCAGTACTTC.

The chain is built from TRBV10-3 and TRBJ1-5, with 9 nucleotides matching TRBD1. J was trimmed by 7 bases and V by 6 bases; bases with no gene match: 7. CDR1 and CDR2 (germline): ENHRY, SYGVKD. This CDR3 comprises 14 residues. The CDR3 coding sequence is TGTGCCATCAGGAAACAGGGGGCAGGACAGCCCCAGCATTTT. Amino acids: CAIRKQGAGQPQHF.

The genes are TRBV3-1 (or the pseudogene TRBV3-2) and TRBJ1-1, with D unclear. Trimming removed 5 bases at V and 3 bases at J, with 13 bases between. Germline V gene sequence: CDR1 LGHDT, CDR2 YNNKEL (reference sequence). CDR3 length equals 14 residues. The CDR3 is CASSYRTADTEAFF. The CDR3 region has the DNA TGTGCCAGCAGCTATAGAACGGCGGACACTGAAGCTTTCTTT.

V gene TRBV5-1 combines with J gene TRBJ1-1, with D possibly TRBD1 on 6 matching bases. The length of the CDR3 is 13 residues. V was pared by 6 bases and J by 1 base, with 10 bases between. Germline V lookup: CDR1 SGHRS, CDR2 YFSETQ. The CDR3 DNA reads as TGCGCCAGCAAGCGGACAGAGAACACTGAAGCTTTCTTT. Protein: CASKRTENTEAFF.

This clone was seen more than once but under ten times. The CDR3 coding sequence is TGTGCCAGCAGCCCACAGGAGACTAACTATGGCTACACCTTC. This gives the protein CASSPQETNYGYTF. The V gene is TRBV9, the J gene TRBJ1-2; D is perhaps TRBD1 (5 bases). V was shortened by 4 bases and J by 0 bases, with 10 bases between the two germline ends. The CDR3 extends over 14 amino acids. Germline CDR1 and CDR2: SGDLS and YYNGEE.

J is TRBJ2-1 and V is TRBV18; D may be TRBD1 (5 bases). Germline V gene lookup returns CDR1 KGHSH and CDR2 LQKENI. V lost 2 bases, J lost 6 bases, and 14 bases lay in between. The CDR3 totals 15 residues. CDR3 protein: CASSPTPGWVNEQFF. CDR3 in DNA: TGTGCCAGCTCACCAACCCCAGGGTGGGTCAATGAGCAGTTCTTC.

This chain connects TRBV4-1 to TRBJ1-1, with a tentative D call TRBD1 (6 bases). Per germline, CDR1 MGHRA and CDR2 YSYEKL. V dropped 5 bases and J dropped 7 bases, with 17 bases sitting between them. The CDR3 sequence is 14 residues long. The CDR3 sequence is CASSERGDTVEAFF. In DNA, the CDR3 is TGCGCCAGCAGCGAGCGGGGGGACACCGTTGAAGCTTTCTTT.

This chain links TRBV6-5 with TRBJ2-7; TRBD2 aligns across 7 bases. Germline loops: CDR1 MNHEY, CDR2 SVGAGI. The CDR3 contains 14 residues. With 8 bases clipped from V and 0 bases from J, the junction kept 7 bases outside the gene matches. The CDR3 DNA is TGTGCCAGCTGGACTAGACCCAGCTCCTACGAGCAGTACTTC. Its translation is CASWTRPSSYEQYF.